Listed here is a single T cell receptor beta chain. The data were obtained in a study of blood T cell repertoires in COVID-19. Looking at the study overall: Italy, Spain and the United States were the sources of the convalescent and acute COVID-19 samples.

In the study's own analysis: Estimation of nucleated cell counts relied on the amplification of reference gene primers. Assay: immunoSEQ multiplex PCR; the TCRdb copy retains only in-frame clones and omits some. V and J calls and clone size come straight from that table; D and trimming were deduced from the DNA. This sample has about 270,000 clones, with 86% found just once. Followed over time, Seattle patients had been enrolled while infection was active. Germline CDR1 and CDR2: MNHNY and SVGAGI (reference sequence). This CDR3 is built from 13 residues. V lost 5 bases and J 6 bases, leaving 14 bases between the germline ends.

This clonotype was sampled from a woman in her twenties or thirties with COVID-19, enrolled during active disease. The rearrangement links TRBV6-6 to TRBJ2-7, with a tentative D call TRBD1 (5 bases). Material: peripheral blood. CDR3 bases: TGTGCCAGCAGTCGTCAGGGTGTAGCCGAGCAGTACTTC. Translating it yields CASSRQGVAEQYF.